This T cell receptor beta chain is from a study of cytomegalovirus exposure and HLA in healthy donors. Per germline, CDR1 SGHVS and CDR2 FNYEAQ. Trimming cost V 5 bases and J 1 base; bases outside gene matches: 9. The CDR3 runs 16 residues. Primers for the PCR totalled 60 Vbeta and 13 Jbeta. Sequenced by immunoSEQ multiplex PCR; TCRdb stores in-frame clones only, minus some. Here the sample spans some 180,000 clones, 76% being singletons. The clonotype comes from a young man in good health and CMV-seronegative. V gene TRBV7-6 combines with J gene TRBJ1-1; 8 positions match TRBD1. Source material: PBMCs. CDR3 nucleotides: TGTGCCAGCAGCATCTCGCCAGGGGGCCCGAACACTGAAGCTTTCTTT. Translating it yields CASSISPGGPNTEAFF.